One and the same sample provided the 10 T cell receptor beta chains below, sequenced in a study of T cells after yellow fever vaccination. TCRdb processed the 5' RACE reads anew with MiXCR; each CDR3 protein has one entry. The table shows over 250,000 distinct CDR3 sequences, with around 4.9% occurring only once. Sample: CD4+ T cells sorted from PBMCs, taken on the day of the yellow fever booster vaccination. Source of these receptors: a man between 18 and 29 years old who received the YFV17D yellow fever vaccine.

There are a few counts of this clonotype. The gene calls are TRBV11-2 and TRBJ2-7; D is possibly TRBD1 (5 bases). Germline loops: CDR1 SGHAT, CDR2 FQNNGV. The CDR3 spans 13 residues. CDR3 coding DNA: TGTGGTGATTTCCCCACAGGCACTTTTGAGCAGTACGTC. Protein product: CGDFPTGTFEQYV.

In its sample, this clonotype was seen a few times. This chain's CDR3 is CSARATGTGDSGYTF. The CDR3 DNA follows: TGCAGTGCTAGAGCCACCGGGACAGGGGACTCTGGCTACACCTTC. The rearrangement links TRBV20-1 to TRBJ1-2; 10 bases agree with TRBD1. This CDR3 region has 15 residues. Germline-derived CDR1 and CDR2 are DFQATT and SNEGSKA (reference sequence). V dropped 1 base and J dropped 7; count of bases not matched to a gene: 9.

This clonotype was seen repeatedly, ten times or more. J is TRBJ2-1 and V is TRBV14; D is unresolved. The V gene lost 4 bases and the J gene lost 4 bases, with 8 bases spanning the gap. The CDR3 covers 13 residues. Germline values: CDR1 SGHDN, CDR2 FVKESK. The CDR3 loop is CASSPDAYNEQFF. The CDR3, as DNA: TGTGCCAGCAGCCCGGACGCGTACAATGAGCAGTTCTTC.

This clonotype was picked up a small number of times. V and J are TRBV18 and TRBJ2-2, with D unresolved. CDR1 is KGHSH, CDR2 LQKENI, per germline. CDR3 length equals 17 residues. V lost 3 bases to trimming and J lost 2 bases, with 16 bases between them. CDR3 loop: CASSPSTQSRNTGELFF. In nucleotides, the CDR3 is TGTGCCAGCTCACCCTCAACCCAGTCCCGAAACACCGGGGAGCTGTTTTTT. Variable domain in full (rest from reference TRBV18 and TRBJ2-2): NAGVMQNPRHLVRRRGQEARLRCSPMKGHSHVYWYRQLPEEGLKFMVYLQKENIIDESGMPKERFSAEFPKEGPSILRIQQVVRGDSAAYFCASSPSTQSRNTGELFFGEGSRLTVL.

This clonotype was seen more than once but under ten times. The chain links TRBV9 to TRBJ2-1, with 8 bases matching TRBD1. Germline V gene lookup returns CDR1 SGDLS and CDR2 YYNGEE. CDR3 length equals 16 residues. J lost 4 bases, V lost 4 bases, and 10 bases had no gene match. For the CDR3, the DNA is TGTGCCAGCAGCCCTCAGGGGGCAACGGAATACAATGAGCAGTTCTTC. It yields the protein CASSPQGATEYNEQFF.

V gene TRBV11-2 combines with J gene TRBJ1-6; no reliable D call. The germline CDR1 and CDR2 sequences are SGHAT and FQNNGV. Deletions cut 0 bases from V and 5 bases from J, with 23 bases between. CDR3 length: 20 residues. In DNA, the CDR3 is TGTGCCAGCAGCTTAGATCTGAAAAGAAGGACCAAGTTCGATAATTCACCCCTCCACTTT. It specifies CASSLDLKRRTKFDNSPLHF.

Only a few counts were recorded for this clonotype. V and J are TRBV28 and TRBJ2-5, with 9 bases aligning to TRBD1. The V gene's germline CDR1 is MDHEN and CDR2 SYDVKM. The junction had 3 bases not matched to a gene; V was cut back by 7 bases and J by 3 bases. This CDR3 is built from 13 residues. The CDR3 DNA sequence: TGTGCCAGCACCGGACAGGGGAAAGAGACCCAGTACTTC. Encoded protein: CASTGQGKETQYF.

This rearrangement joins TRBV7-2 to TRBJ2-3; a weak D match, TRBD2 (6 bases). Germline V CDR1 and CDR2: SGHTA, FQGNSA. The CDR3 runs to 16 residues. Deletions cut 1 base from V and 0 bases from J, with 11 bases between. CDR3 region: CASSLVIGGSTDTQYF. The CDR3 DNA reads as TGTGCCAGCAGCTTAGTAATCGGGGGAAGCACAGATACGCAGTATTTT.

DNA of the CDR3: TGTGCCAGCTCACTCATCGGGACTAGCGAAGAAGAGACCCAGTACTTC. Protein product: CASSLIGTSEEETQYF. This chain joins TRBV18 and TRBJ2-5, with 10 bases that match TRBD2. V gave up 4 bases and J gave up 3 bases; unmatched junction bases: 8. CDR1 is KGHSH, CDR2 LQKENI, per germline. This CDR3 is built from 16 residues.

The J gene is TRBJ1-5, the V gene TRBV2; D call uncertain. This CDR3 comprises 16 residues. Germline V gene lookup returns CDR1 SNHLY and CDR2 FYNNEI. Trimming shortened V by 0 bases and J by 5 bases, and 14 bases separated the two germline ends. The CDR3 DNA is TGTGCCAGCAGTGAAGCGCGAGGTGGCTTGGATCAGCCCCAGCATTTT. Translating it yields CASSEARGGLDQPQHF.